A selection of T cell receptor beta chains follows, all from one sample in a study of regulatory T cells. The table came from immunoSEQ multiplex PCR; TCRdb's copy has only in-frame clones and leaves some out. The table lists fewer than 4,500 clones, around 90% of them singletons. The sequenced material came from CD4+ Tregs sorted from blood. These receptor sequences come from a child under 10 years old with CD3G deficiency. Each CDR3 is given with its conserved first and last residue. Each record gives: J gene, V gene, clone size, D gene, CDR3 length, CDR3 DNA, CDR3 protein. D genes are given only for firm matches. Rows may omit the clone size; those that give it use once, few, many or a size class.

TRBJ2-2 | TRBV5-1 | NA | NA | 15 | TGCGCCAGCAGCTTGGAGACTAGATACACCGGGGAGCTGTTTTTT | CASSLETRYTGELFF
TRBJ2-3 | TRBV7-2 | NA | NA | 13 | TGTGCCAGCAGCCTAACCCGTGAGGATACGCAGTATTTT | CASSLTREDTQYF
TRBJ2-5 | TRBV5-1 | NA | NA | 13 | TGCGCCAGCAGCTTGCGAGGGGACGGGGCCCAGTACTTC | CASSLRGDGAQYF
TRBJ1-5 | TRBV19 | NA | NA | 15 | TGTGCCAGTAGTATTCAGGGGATAAGCAATCAGCCCCAGCATTTT | CASSIQGISNQPQHF
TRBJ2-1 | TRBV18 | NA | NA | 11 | TGTGCCAGCTCACAGGACAATGAGCAGTTCTTC | CASSQDNEQFF
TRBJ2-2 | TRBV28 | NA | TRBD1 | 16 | TGTGCCAGCAGTTTTTTGAGGACAGGAGCCACCGGGGAGCTGTTTTTT | CASSFLRTGATGELFF
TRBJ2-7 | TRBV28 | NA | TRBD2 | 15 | TGTGCCAGCAGTTCCGGGGGGACTGCTTCCTACGAGCAGTACTTC | CASSSGGTASYEQYF
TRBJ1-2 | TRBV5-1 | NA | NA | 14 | TGCGCCAGCAGCTTGACGGGCAGGGTGAGCGGCTACACCTTC | CASSLTGRVSGYTF
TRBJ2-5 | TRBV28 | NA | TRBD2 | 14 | TGTGCCAGCAGTTTCGCCTGGGGGGGGGAGACCCAGTACTTC | CASSFAWGGETQYF
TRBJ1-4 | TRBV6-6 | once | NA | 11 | TGTGCCAGCAGGATTAATGAAAAACTGTTTTTT | CASRINEKLFF
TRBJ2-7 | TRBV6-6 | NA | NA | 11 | TGTGCCAGCAGTACAGCTTACGAGCAGTACTTC | CASSTAYEQYF
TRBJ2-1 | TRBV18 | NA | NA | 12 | TGTGCCAGCTCACCGGGAAGGGAAGTTCAGTTCTTC | CASSPGREVQFF
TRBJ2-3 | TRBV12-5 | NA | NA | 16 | TGTGCTAGTGGTTTGGGGGGGCCGTATGGTCCAGATACGCAGTATTTT | CASGLGGPYGPDTQYF
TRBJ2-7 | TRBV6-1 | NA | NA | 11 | TGTGCCAGCAGCAGAGGCTACGAGCAGTACTTC | CASSRGYEQYF
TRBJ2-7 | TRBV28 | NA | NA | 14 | TGTGCCAGCAGTTCACAGACGGAATCCTACGAGCAGTACTTC | CASSSQTESYEQYF
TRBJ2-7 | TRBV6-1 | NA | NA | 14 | TGTGCCAGCAGGAAAGACTTGACTTCCTACGAGCAGTACTTC | CASRKDLTSYEQYF
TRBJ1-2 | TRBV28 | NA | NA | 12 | TGTGCCAGCAGTAGTCAGGGTTCTGGCTACACCTTC | CASSSQGSGYTF
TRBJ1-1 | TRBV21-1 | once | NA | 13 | TGTGCCCTGCCCCACTTCATGAACACTGAAGCTTTCTTT | CALPHFMNTEAFF
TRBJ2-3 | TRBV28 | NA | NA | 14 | TGTGCCAGCAGTTTAGGGCAGCTAACAGATACGCAGTATTTT | CASSLGQLTDTQYF
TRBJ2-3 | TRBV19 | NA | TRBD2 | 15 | TGTGCCAGTAGTCGGACTAGCGGGAGCACAGATACGCAGTATTTT | CASSRTSGSTDTQYF
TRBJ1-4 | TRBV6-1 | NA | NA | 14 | TGTGCCAGCAGTGATTGGGGTTATAATGAAAAACTGTTTTTT | CASSDWGYNEKLFF
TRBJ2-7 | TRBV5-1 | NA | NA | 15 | TGCGCCAGCAGCTTGGGCCTAGCTGGAAAGTACGAGCAGTACTTC | CASSLGLAGKYEQYF
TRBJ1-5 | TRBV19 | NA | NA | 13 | TGTGCCAGTAGTCCCCGGACGGATCAGCCCCAGCATTTT | CASSPRTDQPQHF
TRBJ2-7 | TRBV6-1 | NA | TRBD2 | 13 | TGTGCCAGCGTGGCTAGCGGGAGTCACGAGCAGTACTTC | CASVASGSHEQYF
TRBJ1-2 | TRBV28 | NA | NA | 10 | TGTGCCACGGGGAACTATGGCTACACCTTC | CATGNYGYTF
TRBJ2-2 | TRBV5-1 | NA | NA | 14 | TGCGCCACACGGGACTTCGCGAACACCGGGGAGCTGTTTTTT | CATRDFANTGELFF
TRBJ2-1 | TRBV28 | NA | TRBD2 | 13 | TGTGCCAGTCAAGCGGGGTCCTACAATGAGCAGTTCTTC | CASQAGSYNEQFF
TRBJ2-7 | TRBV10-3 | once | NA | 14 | TGTGCCATCAGTGAGTCGACTCGAGGGGGCGAGCAGTACTTC | CAISESTRGGEQYF
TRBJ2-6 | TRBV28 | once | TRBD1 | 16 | TGTGCCAGCAGGGCTGCAGGGGGCGCGGGGGCCAACGTCCTGACTTTC | CASRAAGGAGANVLTF
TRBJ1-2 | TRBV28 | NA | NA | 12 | TGTGCCAGCTCCCACTCCCAGAGTGGCTACACCTTC | CASSHSQSGYTF
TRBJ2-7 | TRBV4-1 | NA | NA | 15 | TGCGCCAGCAGCCGAGATTTTAGCGGGACAGGGGAGCAGTACTTC | CASSRDFSGTGEQYF
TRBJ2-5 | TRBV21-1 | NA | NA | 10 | TGTGCCAGCAGCAAAGAGACCCAGTACTTC | CASSKETQYF
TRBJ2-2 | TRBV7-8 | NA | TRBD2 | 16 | TGTGCCAGCAGCTTTCTAGCGGGAAGGGGTATCGGGGAGCTGTTTTTT | CASSFLAGRGIGELFF
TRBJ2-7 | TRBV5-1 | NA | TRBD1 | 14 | TGCGCCAGCAGCTTGGGGGACAGAGCCTACGAGCAGTACTTC | CASSLGDRAYEQYF
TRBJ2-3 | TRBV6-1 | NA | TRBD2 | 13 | TGTGCCGCACGGCTAGCGGGAGCAGATACGCAGTATTTT | CAARLAGADTQYF
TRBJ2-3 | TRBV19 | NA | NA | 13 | TGTGCCAGTAGTATTCAGGACACAGATACGCAGTATTTT | CASSIQDTDTQYF
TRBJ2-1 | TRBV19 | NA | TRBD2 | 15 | TGTGCCAGTAGTATTCGGGCGGGAGGGCCAAATGAGCAGTTCTTC | CASSIRAGGPNEQFF
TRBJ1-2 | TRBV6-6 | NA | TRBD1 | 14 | TGTGCCAGCAGTTACCAGGGACAGGGTAGTGGCTACACCTTC | CASSYQGQGSGYTF
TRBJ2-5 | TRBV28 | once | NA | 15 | TGTGCCAGCAGTACTCGGTGGGCGGTCCAAGAGACCCAGTACTTC | CASSTRWAVQETQYF
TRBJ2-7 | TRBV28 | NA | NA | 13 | TGTGCCAGCAGGTCATATAGCTCCTACGAGCAGTACTTC | CASRSYSSYEQYF
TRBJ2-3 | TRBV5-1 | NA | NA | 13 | TGCGCCAGCAGCTTGGCCCCAGGGGATACGCAGTATTTT | CASSLAPGDTQYF
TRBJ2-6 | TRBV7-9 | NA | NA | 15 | TGTGCCAGCAGCTTAGGAGGGTCCGGGGCCAACGTCCTGACTTTC | CASSLGGSGANVLTF
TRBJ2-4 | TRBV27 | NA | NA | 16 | TGTGCCAGCAGTTCACAGGGCCCAGAGGCCAAAAACATTCAGTACTTC | CASSSQGPEAKNIQYF
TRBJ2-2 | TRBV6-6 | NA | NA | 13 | TGTGCCAGCAGTCTGTTGCGCACCGGGGAGCTGTTTTTT | CASSLLRTGELFF
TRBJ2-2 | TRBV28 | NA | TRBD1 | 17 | TGTGCCAGCAGTCCCCACCCGGGACAGGGGGACACCGGGGAGCTGTTTTTT | CASSPHPGQGDTGELFF
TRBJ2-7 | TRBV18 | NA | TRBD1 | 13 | TGTGCCAGCTCACTCGGACAGGGGCGCGAGCAGTACTTC | CASSLGQGREQYF
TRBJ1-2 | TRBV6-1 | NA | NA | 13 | TGTGCCAGCACTCCTCCATCGCTTCACGGCTACACCTTC | CASTPPSLHGYTF
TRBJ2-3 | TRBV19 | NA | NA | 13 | TGTGCCAGTAGTAAGGGGGGCACAGATACGCAGTATTTT | CASSKGGTDTQYF
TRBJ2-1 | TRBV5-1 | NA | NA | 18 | TGCGCCAGCAGCTTGGCCCTTGGGGGGTCGGGGCCCCTTAATGAGCAGTTCTTC | CASSLALGGSGPLNEQFF
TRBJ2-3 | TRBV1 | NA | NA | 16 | TGCACCAGCAGCCAAGATGCCTCCTACTGCACAGATACGCAGTATTTT | CTSSQDASYCTDTQYF
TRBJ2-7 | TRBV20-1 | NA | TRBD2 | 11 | TGCAGTGCCCCGGGACTAGCCAAGCAGTACTTC | CSAPGLAKQYF
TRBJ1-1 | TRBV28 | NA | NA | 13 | TGTGCCAGCAACACCCAGGGGAACATTAAATACTTCTTT | CASNTQGNIKYFF
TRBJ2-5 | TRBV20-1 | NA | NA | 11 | TGCAGTGCTGGACAGAAAGAGACCCAGTACTTC | CSAGQKETQYF
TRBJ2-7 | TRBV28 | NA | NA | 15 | TGTGCCAGCAGCCTCAGGGGTCCAATAGGCTACGAGCAGTACTTC | CASSLRGPIGYEQYF
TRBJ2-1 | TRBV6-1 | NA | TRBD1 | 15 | TGTGCCAGCAGTCGACCGGGACAGGGGGGGAATGAGCAGTTCTTC | CASSRPGQGGNEQFF
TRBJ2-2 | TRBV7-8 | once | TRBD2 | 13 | TGTGCCAGCAGGTTCAGCGGGAGCGGGGAGCTGTTTTTT | CASRFSGSGELFF
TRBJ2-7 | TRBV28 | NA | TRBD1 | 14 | TGTGCCAGCAGTTTCGGACAGGGAAGAAACGAGCAGTACTTC | CASSFGQGRNEQYF
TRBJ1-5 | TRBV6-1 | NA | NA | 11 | TGTGCCAGCAGTGAAGGCCAGCCCCAGCATTTT | CASSEGQPQHF
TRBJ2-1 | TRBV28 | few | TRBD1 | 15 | TGTGCCAGCACCCCCAGACAGGGTTCCTACAATGAGCAGTTCTTC | CASTPRQGSYNEQFF